These 20 T cell receptor beta chains were sequenced from one sample in a study of lymphopenia after photon versus proton radiotherapy. The assay was immunoSEQ multiplex PCR, and TCRdb's table has in-frame clones only and misses some. Of about 39,000 clones in the sample, 92% were seen once. Specimen: peripheral blood, collected from a patient treated with photon-based radiotherapy. The receptors derive from a man between 60 and 75 years old with cholangiocarcinoma.

The J gene is TRBJ2-7, the V gene TRBV9, with D tentatively TRBD2 (6 bases). Trimming pared 0 bases from V and 7 bases from J, leaving 11 bases between. The CDR3 runs to 13 residues. Germline lookup yields CDR1 SGDLS and CDR2 YYNGEE. The DNA for the CDR3 is TGTGCCAGCAGCGTAGAGGACGGGGGAGAGCAGTACTTC. Its protein product is CASSVEDGGEQYF.

The gene calls are TRBV27 and TRBJ1-2, with 7 bases that match TRBD1. This CDR3 contains 13 residues. The V gene end was trimmed by 5 bases and the J gene end by 3 bases; junction bases not matched to a gene: 3. From germline, CDR1 is MNHEY and CDR2 SMNVEV (reference sequence). In DNA, the CDR3 is TGTGCCAGCAGTCAAGACAGGGACTATGGCTACACCTTC. It specifies CASSQDRDYGYTF.

The chain has TRBV5-4 and TRBJ2-1; TRBD1 matches 7 bases. This CDR3 has 14 amino acids. Germline CDR1 reads SGHNT; CDR2 reads YYREEE (reference sequence). V shed 4 bases and J 4 bases; nucleotides not matched to a gene: 5. CDR3 protein: CASSPPGQYNEQFF. DNA for the CDR3: TGTGCCAGCAGCCCCCCGGGACAGTACAATGAGCAGTTCTTC.

V gene TRBV7-3 combines with J gene TRBJ2-7; no reliable D call. The CDR3 is 14 residues long. V lost 1 base to trimming and J lost 6 bases, with 13 bases between them. Germline values: CDR1 SGHTA, CDR2 FQGTGA. In DNA form, the CDR3 reads TGTGCCAGCAGCTTAAACCCAGGTTCCCTCGAGCAGTACTTC. It yields the protein CASSLNPGSLEQYF.

The rearrangement uses TRBV28 and TRBJ1-2, with D possibly matching TRBD1 (5 bases). V lost 1 base and J 0 bases, leaving 15 bases between the germline ends. From germline, CDR1 is MDHEN and CDR2 SYDVKM. The CDR3 sequence is 17 residues long. The CDR3 here is CASSLSVGDATNYGYTF. The CDR3 DNA follows: TGTGCCAGCAGTTTATCGGTAGGGGATGCAACTAACTATGGCTACACCTTC.

The chain combines TRBV11-2 with TRBJ2-2; tentative D call: TRBD1 (5 bases). This CDR3 comprises 15 residues. The V gene's germline CDR1 is SGHAT and CDR2 FQNNGV. The V end lost 2 bases, the J end lost 5 bases, and 12 bases lay between the germline ends. The CDR3, as DNA: TGTGCCAGCAGCTTATGGATCCAGGGAACCGGGGAGCTGTTTTTT. The encoded protein is CASSLWIQGTGELFF.

This rearrangement joins TRBV9 to TRBJ2-2; 7 nucleotides line up with TRBD1. CDR1 is SGDLS, CDR2 YYNGEE, per germline. V lost 4 bases to trimming and J lost 0 bases; unmatched junction nucleotides: 3. CDR3 length: 15 residues. The CDR3 here is CASSFTGANTGELFF. Written as DNA, the CDR3 is TGTGCCAGCAGCTTTACAGGGGCGAACACCGGGGAGCTGTTTTTT.

This clone is a singleton in its sample. The chain has TRBV5-1 and TRBJ2-1, with D possibly matching TRBD2 (6 bases). The CDR3 has 13 residues. V was cut by 4 bases and J by 9 bases, with 14 bases left in between. In germline, CDR1 is SGHRS, CDR2 YFSETQ. The CDR3 here is CASSPPSDGEQFF. For the CDR3, the DNA is TGCGCCAGCAGCCCCCCTAGCGACGGTGAGCAGTTCTTC.

This chain joins TRBV25-1 and TRBJ1-4, with a possible D match to TRBD1 (6 bases). This CDR3 is 15 amino acids long. Germline CDR1 is MGHDK and CDR2 is SYGVNS. V lost 3 bases and J 8 bases, leaving 16 bases between the germline ends. CDR3 loop: CASSDRDTGGEKLFF. DNA of the CDR3: TGTGCCAGCAGTGACCGGGACACTGGAGGGGAAAAACTGTTTTTT.

The gene calls are TRBV11-2 and TRBJ2-7; 11 nucleotides match TRBD2. This CDR3 has 15 residues. Unmatched junction bases numbered 4, after V lost 0 bases and J lost 6 bases. CDR1 is SGHAT, CDR2 FQNNGV, per germline. The CDR3 sequence is CASSLDVTSGTEQYF. CDR3 in DNA: TGTGCCAGCAGCTTAGATGTGACTAGCGGGACCGAGCAGTACTTC. Full variable domain (outside the CDR3, taken from reference TRBV11-2 and TRBJ2-7): EAGVAQSPRYKIIEKRQSVAFWCNPISGHATLYWYQQILGQGPKLLIQFQNNGVVDDSQLPKDRFSAERLKGVDSTLKIQPAKLEDSAVYLCASSLDVTSGTEQYFGPGTRLTVT.

The chain has TRBV14 and TRBJ2-7, with 9 bases lining up with TRBD1. CDR3 size: 17 residues. CDR1 is SGHDN and CDR2 is FVKESK in the germline V gene. The ends lost 5 bases at V and 1 base at J; junction bases unmatched: 12. CDR3 coding DNA: TGTGCCAGCAGCGGTGGGACAGGGAATACCCTTTCCTACGAGCAGTACTTC. The encoded protein is CASSGGTGNTLSYEQYF. Complete variable domain (other parts from reference TRBV14 and TRBJ2-7): EAGVTQFPSHSVIEKGQTVTLRCDPISGHDNLYWYRRVMGKEIKFLLHFVKESKQDESGMPNNRFLAERTGGTYSTLKVQPAELEDSGVYFCASSGGTGNTLSYEQYFGPGTRLTVT.

The CDR3 region has the DNA TGTGCCAGCACTTCCACAAGAAACTCCTATGGCTACACCTTC. It yields the protein CASTSTRNSYGYTF. The chain uses TRBV2 and TRBJ1-2; D not certain. Trimming shortened V by 7 bases and J by 4 bases, and 16 bases separated the two germline ends. CDR1 is SNHLY and CDR2 is FYNNEI in the germline V gene. This CDR3 spans 14 amino acids.

The chain recombines TRBV5-1 with TRBJ2-2; 10 nucleotides agree with TRBD2. The length of the CDR3 is 15 residues. Trimming at V came to 6 bases and at J to 3 bases, leaving 5 bases not matched to a gene. Germline values: CDR1 SGHRS, CDR2 YFSETQ. The chain's CDR3 is CASNGLADHTGELFF. Here the CDR3 DNA reads TGCGCCAGCAACGGACTAGCGGACCACACCGGGGAGCTGTTTTTT.

V usage is TRBV28 and J usage is TRBJ2-1, with TRBD1 identical over 11 bases. This CDR3 is 16 amino acids long. Losses at the gene ends were 5 bases for V and 3 bases for J; bases not matched to a gene: 6. From germline, CDR1 is MDHEN and CDR2 SYDVKM. The CDR3 sequence is CASSKGQGAIYNEQFF. The CDR3 DNA is TGTGCCAGCAGTAAAGGACAGGGGGCTATCTACAATGAGCAGTTCTTC.

This chain joins TRBV29-1 and TRBJ2-7; 7 bases line up with TRBD1. J was trimmed by 0 bases and V by 7 bases; bases with no gene match: 9. The CDR3 spans 14 residues. CDR1 and CDR2 from the germline V gene are SQVTM and ANQGSEA. CDR3 DNA: TGCAGCGCCTCAACAGGGGTCTCCTCCTACGAGCAGTACTTC. This sequence encodes CSASTGVSSYEQYF.

This chain joins TRBV10-1 and TRBJ2-1; 9 bases are a match to TRBD2. This CDR3 has 18 amino acids. The V and J ends lost 5 bases and 1 base, in that order; junction bases with no gene match: 12. The germline gives CDR1 WNHNN, CDR2 SYGVQD (reference sequence). The CDR3 bases are TGCGCCAGCAGTCCGGGGAGCGGGGGGACCCTGTCCTACAATGAGCAGTTCTTC. Its translation is CASSPGSGGTLSYNEQFF.

V gene TRBV2 combines with J gene TRBJ2-2; D is undetermined. The V gene's germline CDR1 is SNHLY and CDR2 FYNNEI. There are 13 residues in the CDR3. V was pared by 4 bases and J by 1 base, with 4 bases between. CDR3 residues: CASSVMNTGELFF. CDR3 nucleotide sequence: TGTGCCAGCAGTGTGATGAACACCGGGGAGCTGTTTTTT.

This chain joins TRBV19 and TRBJ1-4; D call uncertain. The length of the CDR3 is 14 residues. V lost 3 bases, J lost 6 bases, and 11 bases lay in between. Germline V CDR1 and CDR2: LNHDA, SQIVND (reference sequence). The CDR3 loop is CASSIPGNYEKLFF. CDR3 coding DNA: TGTGCCAGTAGTATCCCGGGAAATTATGAAAAACTGTTTTTT.

The V gene is TRBV29-1, the J gene TRBJ2-5, with 8 bases identical to TRBD1. Germline V CDR1 and CDR2: SQVTM, ANQGSEA. The CDR3 is 13 residues long. J was trimmed by 4 bases and V by 6 bases; bases with no gene match: 7. CDR3 nucleotides: TGCAGCGTCCAAACAGGGGGAGGAGAGACCCAGTACTTC. Protein sequence: CSVQTGGGETQYF. The full variable domain, with the rest looked up from reference TRBV29-1 and TRBJ2-5, is SAVISQKPSRDICQRGTSLTIQCQVDSQVTMMFWYRQQPGQSLTLIATANQGSEATYESGFVIDKFPISRPNLTFSTLTVSNMSPEDSSIYLCSVQTGGGETQYFGPGTRLLVL.

This clone was observed a single time. This chain joins TRBV6-5 and TRBJ1-6, with TRBD1 identical over 9 bases. Germline V gene data show CDR1 as MNHEY and CDR2 as SVGAGI. V dropped 2 bases and J dropped 8; count of bases not matched to a gene: 4. The CDR3 has 15 amino acids. CDR3 sequence reads: CASSYDRDRDSPLHF. CDR3 nucleotide sequence: TGTGCCAGCAGTTACGATCGGGACAGGGATTCACCCCTCCACTTT.